This T cell receptor beta chain was captured in a study of blood T cell repertoires in COVID-19. Germline V gene sequence: CDR1 SNHLY, CDR2 FYNNEI. The ends were cut back, 7 bases at V and 11 bases at J, with 23 bases in the middle. The length of the CDR3 is 14 residues. Original handling: Reference gene primer amplification yielded estimated nucleated cell counts. The protocol was immunoSEQ multiplex PCR, while the TCRdb copy is restricted to in-frame clones and leaves out a portion. D and trimming were read from the DNA, whereas the V and J calls and clone size are those reported in that table. Counted here are 200,000 or so clones, around 89% occurring once; the ten biggest clones make up 2.6%. Enrollees, about 18 to 90 years old, lived in 24 US areas. Allocation to cohorts depended on clinical history reported by the participants.

Sequencing was done on a sample of PBMCs or T cells enriched from blood (not recorded which). The chain combines TRBV2 with TRBJ1-1; D is undetermined. The receptor's source is a woman aged 30 to 39 who had recovered from COVID-19. This CDR3 is CASTTTPQVGEAFF. The CDR3 DNA reads TGTGCCAGCACCACAACCCCCCAGGTGGGAGAGGCTTTCTTT.